A selection of T cell receptor beta chains follows, all from one sample in a study of Graves' ophthalmopathy and Graves' hyperthyroidism. Each CDR3 protein is one row after TCRdb ran MiXCR on the multiplex PCR reads. The data show 500,000 to 800,000 distinct CDR3 sequences, roughly two fifths seen once. Sequencing input: peripheral blood. The receptors were gathered from an adult man with Graves' ophthalmopathy. The CDR3 runs from the conserved cysteine through the conserved F or W. The D gene is left open where the match is weak. A clone size is listed for some rows: how often the clone was seen (once, few, many), or a class if it is expanded.

TRBD1 | TRBJ2-1 | TRBV4-1 | once | TGCGCCAGCAGCCCAGACCCATCGGGACAGGGCTACAATGAGCAGTTCTTC | CASSPDPSGQGYNEQFF
- | TRBJ1-2 | TRBV29-1 | - | TGCAGCGTTGAAGTTCTGGGACTTTATGGCTACACCTTC | CSVEVLGLYGYTF
- | TRBJ1-2 | TRBV9 | many | TGTGCCAGCAGCGCCCAAGGAGGGACCTATGGCTACACCTTC | CASSAQGGTYGYTF
- | TRBJ1-5 | TRBV5-1 | many | TGCGCCAGCAGCGAAGGGCTATATAGCAATCAGCCCCAGCATTTT | CASSEGLYSNQPQHF
- | TRBJ1-5 | TRBV12-3/TRBV12-4 | many | TGTGCCAGCAGTTTTACTCGGCCCCAGCATTTT | CASSFTRPQHF
TRBD1 | TRBJ2-2 | TRBV10-3 | many | TGTGCCATCAGGAAACAGGGGGCGGACGGGGAGCTGTTTTTT | CAIRKQGADGELFF
TRBD1 | TRBJ1-5 | TRBV10-3 | many | TGTGCCATCAGTGAGGTAGGGGGCCCGGGGCCCCAGCATTTT | CAISEVGGPGPQHF
- | TRBJ1-2 | TRBV6-1 | - | TGTGCCAGCAGTGAATGGGAGGACAGCTACTATGGCTACACCTTC | CASSEWEDSYYGYTF
TRBD2 | TRBJ2-7 | TRBV12-3/TRBV12-4 | - | TGTGCCAGCAGCCACGGACTAGCGGGAGTTCGCGAGCAGTACTTC | CASSHGLAGVREQYF
TRBD1 | TRBJ2-7 | TRBV7-2 | - | TGTGCCAGCAGCCCGGGGACAGGGGGTCCCAGCGAGCAGTACTTC | CASSPGTGGPSEQYF
TRBD1 | TRBJ2-5 | TRBV11-2 | - | TGTGCCAGCAGCACCCGGACAGGCTGGGAGACCCAGTACTTC | CASSTRTGWETQYF
- | TRBJ2-7 | TRBV7-9 | - | TGTGCCAGCAGTTCACAGGTTAACTCCTACGAGCAGTACTTC | CASSSQVNSYEQYF
TRBD1 | TRBJ1-1 | TRBV7-2 | - | TGTGCCAGCAGCTTAGCGGGGGACAGGGGCGCTGAAGCTTTCTTT | CASSLAGDRGAEAFF
TRBD1 | TRBJ1-5 | TRBV6-5 | - | TGTGCCAGCAGGAAGGGGGGACAGGGTCAAAATCAGCCCCAGCATTTT | CASRKGGQGQNQPQHF
- | TRBJ1-6 | TRBV6-5 | many | TGTGCCAGCAAATCCCAGAATAATTCACCCCTCCACTTT | CASKSQNNSPLHF
- | TRBJ2-5 | TRBV6-6 | - | TGTGCCCTGGCGAACAGCCAAGAGACCCAGTACTTC | CALANSQETQYF
- | TRBJ1-1 | TRBV6-1 | - | TGTGCCAGCAGTGTCCACAGGGAAAAGAACACTGAAGCTTTCTTT | CASSVHREKNTEAFF
TRBD1 | TRBJ2-7 | TRBV25-1 | - | TGCGCCAGCAGCCTATTCCGGGACAGGGACTACGAGCAGTACTTC | CASSLFRDRDYEQYF
- | TRBJ1-1 | TRBV5-1 | many | TGCGCCAGCAGCGCCACCAGCACTGAAGCTTTCTTT | CASSATSTEAFF
TRBD2 | TRBJ2-1 | TRBV10-3 | few | TGTGCCACAACTAGCGGGAGGGTCAATGAGCAGTTCTTC | CATTSGRVNEQFF
TRBD2 | TRBJ2-5 | TRBV9 | many | TGTGCCAGCAGCACGGGACTAGTTGTTCAAGAGACCCAGTACTTC | CASSTGLVVQETQYF
- | TRBJ2-1 | TRBV7-8 | few | TGTGCCAGCAGCTTAGGCAATGAGCAGTTCTTC | CASSLGNEQFF
- | TRBJ2-5 | TRBV9 | - | TGTGCCAGCAGCCGAACGGGACTGCAAGAGACCCAGTACTTC | CASSRTGLQETQYF
- | TRBJ2-3 | TRBV29-1 | - | TGCAGCGTTGAAGAAAACGGGGATACGCAGTATTTT | CSVEENGDTQYF
- | TRBJ1-4 | TRBV7-8 | many | TGTGCCAGCAGCTTAGCCCCGCAGGCTCACAATGAAAAACTGTTTTTT | CASSLAPQAHNEKLFF
- | TRBJ1-1 | TRBV5-5 | few | TGTGCCAGCAGCTTTGCAAGCATGAACACTGAAGCTTTCTTT | CASSFASMNTEAFF
- | TRBJ1-5 | TRBV20-1 | - | TGCAGTGCTAGCGTCCCGGCGGGGGCGTTCAATCAGCCCCAGCATTTT | CSASVPAGAFNQPQHF
- | TRBJ1-3 | TRBV25-1 | - | TGTGCCAGCAGTGATAGTGGGGGAGGTTATGGAAACACCATATATTTT | CASSDSGGGYGNTIYF
TRBD1 | TRBJ1-1 | TRBV15 | many | TGTGCCACCAGCACCCCCCATGGGGACAGGCACGCTGAAGCTTTCTTT | CATSTPHGDRHAEAFF